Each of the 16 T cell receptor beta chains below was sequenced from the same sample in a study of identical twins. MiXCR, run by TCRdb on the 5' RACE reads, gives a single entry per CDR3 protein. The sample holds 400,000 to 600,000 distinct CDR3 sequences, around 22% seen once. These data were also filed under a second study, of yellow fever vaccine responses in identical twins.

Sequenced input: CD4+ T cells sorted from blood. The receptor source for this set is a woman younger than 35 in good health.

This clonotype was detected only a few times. CDR3 loop: CASERQPTNYGYTF. The CDR3 DNA follows: TGTGCCAGCGAACGACAGCCCACAAACTATGGCTACACCTTC. The V call is TRBV2, the J call TRBJ1-2; possible D gene TRBD1, 5 bases. Germline V gene sequence: CDR1 SNHLY, CDR2 FYNNEI. This CDR3 has 14 residues. Trimming took off 8 bases at V and 2 bases at J, with 15 bases between the two ends. The variable domain in full, with the rest retrieved from reference TRBV2 and TRBJ1-2, is EPEVTQTPSHQVTQMGQEVILRCVPISNHLYFYWYRQILGQKVEFLVSFYNNEISEKSEIFDDQFSVERPDGSNFTLKIRSTKLEDSAMYFCASERQPTNYGYTFGSGTRLTVV.

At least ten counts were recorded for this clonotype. The CDR3 nucleotides are TGTGCCATCAGTGGCGGGACAGGGGGCTTCGGTCAGCCCCAGCATTTT. As protein: CAISGGTGGFGQPQHF. The rearrangement joins TRBV10-3 to TRBJ1-5, with TRBD1 matching 12 bases. V lost 4 bases to trimming and J lost 6 bases; unmatched junction nucleotides: 7. CDR3 length: 16 amino acids. CDR1 and CDR2 (germline): ENHRY, SYGVKD.

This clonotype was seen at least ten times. The CDR3 coding sequence is TGTGCCAGCAGCCGCGACACCGCTAACTATGGCTACACCTTC. Translated: CASSRDTANYGYTF. This chain connects TRBV7-9 to TRBJ1-2; no clear D. The CDR3 has 14 amino acids. Trimming pared 5 bases from V and 0 bases from J, leaving 10 bases between. Germline V CDR1 and CDR2: SEHNR, FQNEAQ (reference sequence).

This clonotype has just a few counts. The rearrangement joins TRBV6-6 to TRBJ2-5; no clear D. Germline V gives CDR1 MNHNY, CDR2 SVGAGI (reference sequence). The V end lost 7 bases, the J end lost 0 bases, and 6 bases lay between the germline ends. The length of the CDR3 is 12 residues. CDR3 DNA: TGTGCCAGCACGGGTAACCAAGAGACCCAGTACTTC. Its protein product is CASTGNQETQYF.

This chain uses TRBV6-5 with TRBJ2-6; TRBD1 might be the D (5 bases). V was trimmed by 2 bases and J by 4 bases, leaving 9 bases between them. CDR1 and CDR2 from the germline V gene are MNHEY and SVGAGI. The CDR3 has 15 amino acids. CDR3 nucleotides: TGTGCCAGCAGTTACAAGGGGCGGGGGGCCAACGTCCTGACTTTC. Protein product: CASSYKGRGANVLTF.

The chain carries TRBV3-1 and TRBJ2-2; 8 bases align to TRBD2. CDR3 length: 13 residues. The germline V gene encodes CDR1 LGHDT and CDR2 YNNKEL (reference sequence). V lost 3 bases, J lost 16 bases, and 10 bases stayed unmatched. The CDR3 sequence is CASSQTRSGDPFF. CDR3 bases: TGTGCCAGCAGCCAGACCCGTAGCGGGGACCCGTTTTTT.

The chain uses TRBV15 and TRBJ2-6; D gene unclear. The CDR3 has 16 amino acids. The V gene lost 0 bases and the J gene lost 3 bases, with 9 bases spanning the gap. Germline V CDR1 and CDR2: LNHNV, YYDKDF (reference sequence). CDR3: CATSRDGDVGANVLTF. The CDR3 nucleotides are TGTGCCACCAGCAGAGATGGTGACGTTGGGGCCAACGTCCTGACTTTC.

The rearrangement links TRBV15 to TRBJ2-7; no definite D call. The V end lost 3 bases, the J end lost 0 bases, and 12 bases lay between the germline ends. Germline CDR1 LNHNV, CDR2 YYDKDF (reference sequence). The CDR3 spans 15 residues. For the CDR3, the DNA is TGTGCCACCAGCAGCGACACGGACGGCTCCTACGAGCAGTACGTC. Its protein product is CATSSDTDGSYEQYV.

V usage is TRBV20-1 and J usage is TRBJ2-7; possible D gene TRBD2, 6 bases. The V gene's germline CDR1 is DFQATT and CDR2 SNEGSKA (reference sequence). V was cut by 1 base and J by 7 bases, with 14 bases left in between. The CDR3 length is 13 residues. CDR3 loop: CSARGGGGREQYV. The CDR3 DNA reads TGCAGTGCTAGAGGGGGAGGAGGGAGGGAGCAGTACGTC.

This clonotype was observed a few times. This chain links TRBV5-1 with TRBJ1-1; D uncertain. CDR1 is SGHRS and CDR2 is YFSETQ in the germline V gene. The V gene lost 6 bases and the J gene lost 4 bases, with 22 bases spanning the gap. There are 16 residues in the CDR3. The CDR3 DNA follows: TGCGCCAGCAAGGTTGGGGTCACCCGGACGGGCACTGAAGCTTTCTTT. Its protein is CASKVGVTRTGTEAFF.

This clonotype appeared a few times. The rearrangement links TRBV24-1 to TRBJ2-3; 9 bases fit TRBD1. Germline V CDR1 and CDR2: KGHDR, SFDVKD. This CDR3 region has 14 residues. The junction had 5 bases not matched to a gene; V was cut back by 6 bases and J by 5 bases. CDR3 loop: CATSRQGGRDTQYF. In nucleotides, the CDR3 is TGTGCCACCAGTCGACAGGGGGGGAGAGATACGCAGTATTTT.

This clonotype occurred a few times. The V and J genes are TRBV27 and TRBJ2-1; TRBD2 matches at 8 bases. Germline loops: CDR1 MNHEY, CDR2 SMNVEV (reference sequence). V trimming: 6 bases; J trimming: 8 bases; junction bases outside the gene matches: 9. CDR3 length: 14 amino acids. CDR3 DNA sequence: TGTGCCAGCAGACAAGCGGGAGTCATCGATGAGCAGTTCTTC. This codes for CASRQAGVIDEQFF.

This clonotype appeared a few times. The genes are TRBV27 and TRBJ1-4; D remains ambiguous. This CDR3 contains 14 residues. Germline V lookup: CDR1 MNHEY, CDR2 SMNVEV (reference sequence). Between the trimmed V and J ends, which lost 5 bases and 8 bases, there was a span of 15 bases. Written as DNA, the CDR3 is TGTGCCAGCAGTGACCTTCGGGGAAGGGAAAAACTGTTTTTT. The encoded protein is CASSDLRGREKLFF. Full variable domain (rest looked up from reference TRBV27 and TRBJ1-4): EAQVTQNPRYLITVTGKKLTVTCSQNMNHEYMSWYRQDPGLGLRQIYYSMNVEVTDKGDVPEGYKVSRKEKRNFPLILESPSPNQTSLYFCASSDLRGREKLFFGSGTQLSVL.

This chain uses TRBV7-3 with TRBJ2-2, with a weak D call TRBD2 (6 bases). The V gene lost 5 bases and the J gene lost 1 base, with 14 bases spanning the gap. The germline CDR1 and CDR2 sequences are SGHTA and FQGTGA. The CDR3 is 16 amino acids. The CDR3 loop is CASSPSAGLNTGELFF. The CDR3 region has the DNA TGTGCCAGCAGCCCGTCAGCGGGCCTGAACACCGGGGAGCTGTTTTTT.

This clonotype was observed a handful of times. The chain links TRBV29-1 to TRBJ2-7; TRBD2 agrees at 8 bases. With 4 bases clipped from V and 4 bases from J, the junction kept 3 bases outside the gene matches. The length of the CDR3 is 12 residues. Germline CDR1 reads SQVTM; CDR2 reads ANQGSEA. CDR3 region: CSVVASGYEQYF. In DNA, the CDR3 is TGCAGCGTTGTGGCTAGCGGGTACGAGCAGTACTTC.

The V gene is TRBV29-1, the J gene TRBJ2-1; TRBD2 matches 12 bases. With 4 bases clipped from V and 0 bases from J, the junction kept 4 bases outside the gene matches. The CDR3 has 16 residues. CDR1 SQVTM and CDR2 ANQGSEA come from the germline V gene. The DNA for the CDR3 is TGCAGCGTTGGGACTAGCGGGACGAGCTCCTACAATGAGCAGTTCTTC. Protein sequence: CSVGTSGTSSYNEQFF.